This T cell receptor (beta chain) was observed in a study of T-cell reconstitution after alpha-beta-depleted transplantation in children. The library targeted TCRbeta and was prepared with unique molecular identifiers. Via MiXCR, TCRdb re-called the PCR reads, giving one row per CDR3 protein. Among about 180,000 distinct CDR3 sequences listed, roughly 11% were seen once. This CDR3 is built from 13 residues. Between the trimmed V and J ends, which lost 3 bases and 0 bases, there was a span of 5 bases. The germline V gene encodes CDR1 MDHEN and CDR2 SYDVKM. This clonotype was counted ten times or more. This TCR derives from a boy between 2 and 10 years old with acute myeloid leukemia, due to receive a stem cell transplant. The sample in question was PBMCs, obtained before TCRalphabeta/CD19-depleted stem cell transplant. The J gene is TRBJ1-2, the V gene TRBV28; D unresolved. In nucleotides, the CDR3 is TGTGCCAGCAGTTTCCAAGCTAACTATGGCTACACCTTC. This encodes CASSFQANYGYTF.